Each of the 28 T cell receptor beta chains below was sequenced from the same sample in a study of blood T cell repertoires in COVID-19. This table comes from immunoSEQ multiplex PCR, and its TCRdb copy is limited to in-frame clones, with some not included. The repertoire consists of under 300,000 clones, with about four fifths occurring once and the leading ten covering roughly 5.7%. What was sequenced was peripheral blood. The receptor source for this set is an elderly man with acute or convalescent COVID-19.

V is TRBV27 and J is TRBJ1-5; perhaps TRBD1 as D (5 bases). Germline CDR1 and CDR2: MNHEY and SMNVEV (reference sequence). CDR3 length: 17 amino acids. V was cut by 0 bases and J by 1 base, with 13 bases left in between. In nucleotides, the CDR3 is TGTGCCAGCAGTTTATCTGGGGGGAGGTCAAGCAATCAGCCCCAGCATTTT. It encodes CASSLSGGRSSNQPQHF.

The chain has TRBV3-1 (or the pseudogene TRBV3-2) and TRBJ1-3; the D is unclear. This CDR3 region has 14 residues. V lost 0 bases, J lost 0 bases, and 3 bases lay in between. Germline assignment: CDR1 LGHDT and CDR2 YNNKEL (reference sequence). The CDR3 sequence is CASSQDYSGNTIYF. The DNA for the CDR3 is TGTGCCAGCAGCCAAGATTACTCTGGAAACACCATATATTTT.

The chain carries TRBV6-5 and TRBJ1-2; 10 bases map to TRBD1. With 6 bases clipped from V and 6 bases from J, the junction kept 10 bases outside the gene matches. The germline V gene has CDR1 MNHEY and CDR2 SVGAGI. The CDR3 has 15 residues. CDR3 DNA: TGTGCCAGCAGACCAGGGACAGGGGTGGGAGATGGCTACACCTTC. Its protein is CASRPGTGVGDGYTF.

This chain connects TRBV5-4 to TRBJ2-5; D might be TRBD1 (5 bases). The CDR3 is made up of 15 amino acids. The germline V and J ends were trimmed by 6 bases and 2 bases, with 17 bases remaining between them. Germline V gene data show CDR1 as SGHNT and CDR2 as YYREEE (reference sequence). CDR3 protein: CASTDDRTYQETQYF. CDR3 nucleotide sequence: TGTGCCAGCACAGACGATCGGACATATCAAGAGACCCAGTACTTC.

The V call is TRBV18, the J call TRBJ2-7; TRBD2 is a possible D gene (7 bases). Between the trimmed V and J ends, which lost 3 bases and 5 bases, there was a span of 14 bases. CDR1 and CDR2 from the germline V gene are KGHSH and LQKENI. The CDR3 has 14 amino acids. The CDR3 nucleotides read TGTGCCAGCTCACCGGGGGGGGGCACGAACGAGCAGTACTTC. Translated, it gives CASSPGGGTNEQYF.

The chain joins TRBV27 to TRBJ1-4, with D tentatively TRBD1 (5 bases). V was pared by 2 bases and J by 4 bases, with 11 bases between. The CDR3 runs 15 residues. Germline CDR1 and CDR2: MNHEY and SMNVEV (reference sequence). CDR3: CASSLGAGVNEKLFF. The CDR3 DNA reads as TGTGCCAGCAGTTTAGGGGCGGGGGTTAATGAAAAACTGTTTTTT.

The gene calls are TRBV3-1 (or the pseudogene TRBV3-2) and TRBJ2-7; the match to TRBD2 covers 15 bases. V trimming: 5 bases; J trimming: 10 bases; junction bases outside the gene matches: 12. Germline CDR1 LGHDT, CDR2 YNNKEL (reference sequence). The CDR3 consists of 16 residues. The CDR3 protein is CASSAQSGLAGGPQYF. CDR3 sequence (DNA): TGTGCCAGCAGCGCCCAGAGTGGACTAGCGGGAGGGCCTCAGTACTTC.

The table lists this clone with a few counts. The genes are TRBV2 and TRBJ2-7; perhaps TRBD2 as D (6 bases). The CDR3 has 13 residues. The germline gives CDR1 SNHLY, CDR2 FYNNEI. V lost 4 bases and J 2 bases, leaving 9 bases between the germline ends. CDR3 protein: CASSGGGTYEQYF. The DNA for the CDR3 is TGTGCCAGCAGTGGAGGCGGGACCTACGAGCAGTACTTC.

This clone was observed at least ten times. J is TRBJ1-2 and V is TRBV19; possibly TRBD1 for D (6 bases). The CDR3 extends over 16 amino acids. Looked up from germline, CDR1 is LNHDA and CDR2 is SQIVND (reference sequence). The V end lost 5 bases, the J end lost 8 bases, and 24 bases lay between the germline ends. CDR3 residues: CASSFDSATTRGGYTF. The DNA of the CDR3 is TGTGCCAGTAGTTTTGATTCCGCTACGACCAGGGGAGGCTACACCTTC.

The V call is TRBV19, the J call TRBJ1-1; the match to TRBD1 covers 9 bases. Germline V CDR1 and CDR2: LNHDA, SQIVND (reference sequence). The CDR3 has 13 amino acids. V lost 10 bases, J lost 4 bases, and 7 bases stayed unmatched. The CDR3 spells CATHRGLSTEAFF. The CDR3 DNA sequence: TGTGCCACCCACAGGGGGCTTAGCACTGAAGCTTTCTTT.

The rearrangement links TRBV19 to TRBJ2-6; D unclear. There are 17 residues in the CDR3. CDR1 LNHDA and CDR2 SQIVND come from the germline V gene (reference sequence). Deletions cut 2 bases from V and 0 bases from J, with 11 bases between. CDR3 in amino acids: CASSITLTGSGANVLTF. Here the CDR3 DNA reads TGTGCCAGTAGTATAACTTTAACGGGCTCTGGGGCCAACGTCCTGACTTTC. Together with reference TRBV19 and TRBJ2-6, the CDR3 gives the full variable domain: DGGITQSPKYLFRKEGQNVTLSCEQNLNHDAMYWYRQDPGQGLRLIYYSQIVNDFQKGDIAEGYSVSREKKESFPLTVTSAQKNPTAFYLCASSITLTGSGANVLTFGAGSRLTVL.

The chain joins TRBV23-1 to TRBJ2-3, with 7 bases that match TRBD1. TRBV23-1 is labeled an ORF, and its function is uncertain. CDR3 length: 15 amino acids. The junction had 8 bases not matched to a gene; V was cut back by 3 bases and J by 5 bases. The CDR3 protein is CASSHHSDREDTQYF. CDR3 nucleotide sequence: TGCGCCAGCAGTCACCATTCCGACAGGGAAGATACGCAGTATTTT.

J is TRBJ1-2 and V is TRBV19; tentatively, D is TRBD1 (5 bases). The germline V gene has CDR1 LNHDA and CDR2 SQIVND (reference sequence). The length of the CDR3 is 16 residues. The V gene lost 6 bases and the J gene lost 5 bases, with 22 bases spanning the gap. Here the CDR3 reads CASRAYGTVVSYGYTF. In nucleotides, the CDR3 is TGTGCCAGTAGGGCCTACGGGACTGTCGTTTCTTATGGCTACACCTTC. The whole variable domain, remainder taken from reference TRBV19 and TRBJ1-2, is DGGITQSPKYLFRKEGQNVTLSCEQNLNHDAMYWYRQDPGQGLRLIYYSQIVNDFQKGDIAEGYSVSREKKESFPLTVTSAQKNPTAFYLCASRAYGTVVSYGYTFGSGTRLTVV.

This clone appeared once. V usage is TRBV5-1 and J usage is TRBJ1-3; D remains unclear. Germline lookup yields CDR1 SGHRS and CDR2 YFSETQ. The CDR3 covers 16 residues. Trimming pared 4 bases from V and 0 bases from J, leaving 14 bases between. This chain's CDR3 is CASSQFGEASGNTIYF. CDR3 coding DNA: TGCGCCAGCAGCCAGTTCGGGGAGGCCTCTGGAAACACCATATATTTT.

V is TRBV19 and J is TRBJ1-6; TRBD1 matches 7 bases. Per the germline V gene, CDR1 is LNHDA and CDR2 is SQIVND (reference sequence). The CDR3 is 13 residues long. In DNA form, the CDR3 reads TGTGCGGCCGGAGGGGGCGCGAATTCACCCCTCCACTTT. Protein: CAAGGGANSPLHF.

V is TRBV4-2 and J is TRBJ2-7; D is unclear. Germline loops: CDR1 LGHNA, CDR2 YNFKEQ. CDR3 length: 15 amino acids. Trimming stripped 0 bases from V and 2 bases from J, with 11 bases between. The chain's CDR3 is CASSQESESTYEQYF. CDR3 nucleotide sequence: TGTGCCAGCAGCCAAGAATCGGAGTCAACCTACGAGCAGTACTTC.

V usage is TRBV28 and J usage is TRBJ2-6, with D possibly being TRBD2 (5 bases). Germline assignment: CDR1 MDHEN and CDR2 SYDVKM. This CDR3 contains 16 residues. Trimming left V 6 bases short and J 4 bases short, with 16 bases between. The DNA of the CDR3 is TGTGCCAGCAGCTCGGTCCGGGATTCCGGGGCCAACGTCCTGACTTTC. This sequence encodes CASSSVRDSGANVLTF.

This chain connects TRBV7-2 to TRBJ1-5; D may be TRBD1 (6 bases). CDR1 is SGHTA and CDR2 is FQGNSA in the germline V gene. Trimming stripped 5 bases from V and 5 bases from J, with 10 bases between. The CDR3 sequence is 13 residues long. CDR3 loop: CASSPTGYQPQHF. DNA of the CDR3: TGTGCCAGCAGCCCTACAGGGTATCAGCCCCAGCATTTT.

The chain joins TRBV25-1 to TRBJ1-1; 9 bases are shared with TRBD1. Germline CDR1 is MGHDK and CDR2 is SYGVNS. The CDR3 sequence is 18 residues long. With 8 bases clipped from V and 4 bases from J, the junction kept 20 bases outside the gene matches. The CDR3 loop is CASSNTGGFSNSLTEAFF. CDR3 coding DNA: TGTGCCAGCTCTAATACAGGGGGCTTTTCAAACTCCCTCACTGAAGCTTTCTTT.

This sequence joins TRBV12-3 or TRBV12-4 and TRBJ1-5, with D unresolved. The CDR3 runs to 13 residues. Trimming removed 4 bases at V and 5 bases at J, with 9 bases between. Written as DNA, the CDR3 is TGTGCCAGCAGTTCGGATGCGGATCAGCCCCAGCATTTT. Encoded protein: CASSSDADQPQHF.

This clone has more than one count but fewer than ten. The rearrangement joins TRBV5-6 to TRBJ2-1, with D hard to call. The length of the CDR3 is 11 residues. The germline V and J ends were trimmed by 3 bases and 9 bases, with 7 bases remaining between them. Germline V lookup: CDR1 SGHDT, CDR2 YYEEEE. The CDR3 loop is CASSWASEQFF. The CDR3 DNA reads TGTGCCAGCAGCTGGGCCTCTGAGCAGTTCTTC.

The CDR3 bases are TGTGCCAGCAGCGTCGCGGGACAGAGCTATGGCTACACCTTC. Protein: CASSVAGQSYGYTF. V and J are TRBV7-9 and TRBJ1-2; TRBD1 agrees at 7 bases. The CDR3 is 14 amino acids. The V and J ends lost 5 bases and 4 bases, in that order; junction bases with no gene match: 7. The germline V gene has CDR1 SEHNR and CDR2 FQNEAQ (reference sequence).

The chain employs TRBV4-1 and TRBJ2-3; TRBD2 agrees at 13 bases. Germline CDR1 and CDR2: MGHRA and YSYEKL. The CDR3 is made up of 19 amino acids. Trimming cost V 2 bases and J 0 bases; bases outside gene matches: 8. CDR3 loop: CASSQPTSGRVYSTDTQYF. CDR3 nucleotides: TGCGCCAGCAGCCAACCCACTAGCGGGAGGGTGTATAGCACAGATACGCAGTATTTT.

In this sample, this clone turned up once. The V and J genes are TRBV19 and TRBJ2-2, with 8 bases identical to TRBD1. The CDR3 has 14 amino acids. Trimming took 7 bases from V and 1 from J; bases not matched to a gene: 2. The germline V gene encodes CDR1 LNHDA and CDR2 SQIVND (reference sequence). Written as DNA, the CDR3 is TGTGCCAGTAAGGGACAGGAGAACACCGGGGAGCTGTTTTTT. Encoded protein: CASKGQENTGELFF.

The genes are TRBV28 and TRBJ2-1; 8 positions match TRBD2. This CDR3 contains 15 residues. Germline values: CDR1 MDHEN, CDR2 SYDVKM. With 5 bases clipped from V and 8 bases from J, the junction kept 11 bases outside the gene matches. The CDR3 nucleotides are TGTGCCAGCAGTACCGAAAGCGGGAGAGGTCATGAGCAGTTCTTC. As protein: CASSTESGRGHEQFF.

The V call is TRBV4-1, the J call TRBJ2-7; 7 bases align to TRBD1. CDR1 and CDR2 from the germline V gene are MGHRA and YSYEKL. CDR3 size: 16 residues. The ends lost 4 bases at V and 9 bases at J; junction bases unmatched: 18. CDR3 nucleotide sequence: TGCGCCAGCAGCCGAACGGGGACAGACTCTTACGTACCGCAGTACTTC. It encodes CASSRTGTDSYVPQYF.

This clone was observed a few times. In nucleotides, the CDR3 is TGTGCCAGCAGTTTATTCCCCCGAGAGACCCAGTACTTC. This translates into CASSLFPRETQYF. The V gene is TRBV12-3 or TRBV12-4, the J gene TRBJ2-5; no clear D. Deletions cut 2 bases from V and 4 bases from J, with 8 bases between. The length of the CDR3 is 13 residues.

The chain recombines TRBV6-5 with TRBJ2-7; D possibly corresponds to TRBD2 (5 bases). The germline V and J ends were trimmed by 0 bases and 5 bases, with 14 bases remaining between them. Germline loops: CDR1 MNHEY, CDR2 SVGAGI. The CDR3 contains 15 residues. CDR3: CASSYSREGRNEQYF. The DNA of the CDR3 is TGTGCCAGCAGTTACTCAAGAGAGGGCCGGAACGAGCAGTACTTC.